This TCR beta chain came from a study of beta chain features in type 1 diabetes. Turning to the study itself: Patients shared similar age, gender and cell yields with healthy donors.

CD4+ cells of the naive, central memory, regulatory and stem cell-like memory types were sorted via CD45RO/CCR7/CD25/CD127/CD95/CD27. Each sorted population was over 98% pure. Every bit of the isolated RNA underwent reverse transcription, so sequencing read expressed TCRB transcripts. Clones were read by immunoSEQ multiplex PCR, and TCRdb kept only the in-frame ones, dropping some. The sample lists about 900,000 clones, roughly 15% occurring once. Germline lookup yields CDR1 ENHRY and CDR2 SYGVKD. The CDR3 covers 13 residues. Unmatched junction bases numbered 1, after V lost 2 bases and J lost 6 bases.

J is TRBJ2-1 and V is TRBV10-3; 7 bases fit TRBD2. This clonotype was obtained from a woman in her late teens or twenties in good health. Sequenced input: naive CD4+ T cells from blood. The CDR3 region is CAISERTSNEQFF. The CDR3, as DNA: TGTGCCATCAGTGAGAGGACTAGCAATGAGCAGTTCTTC.